A selection of T cell receptor beta chains follows, all from one sample in a study of T cell changes during pregnancy in multiple sclerosis. Some clones are missing from TCRdb's copy, which holds only in-frame ones; the method was immunoSEQ multiplex PCR. The sample includes some 60,000 clones, around 93% of them seen just once. Sequencing was performed on CD4+ T cells from peripheral blood mononuclear cells, taken before pregnancy. The receptors were sampled from a female donor with multiple sclerosis, enrolled in a pregnancy study. CDR3s include the opening cysteine and the closing phenylalanine or tryptophan. Each record gives: J gene, V gene, clone size, D gene, CDR3 protein, CDR3 DNA. D genes are given only for firm matches. Size tells how often a clone was seen (once, few, many) or the class of an expanded clone, and some rows leave it out.

J: TRBJ2-4; V: TRBV25-1; size: -; D: TRBD1; CDR3: CASSEERTGNIQYF; DNA: TGTGCCAGCAGTGAAGAAAGGACAGGAAACATTCAGTACTTC
J: TRBJ2-1; V: TRBV2; size: -; D: -; CDR3: CASSKVQGRLWANNEQFF; DNA: TGTGCCAGCAGCAAAGTACAGGGTCGACTCTGGGCTAACAATGAGCAGTTCTTC
J: TRBJ2-1; V: TRBV6-1; size: -; D: TRBD2; CDR3: CASSEVGGLAAGSSYNEQFF; DNA: TGTGCCAGCAGTGAGGTGGGGGGACTAGCTGCCGGTTCGTCCTACAATGAGCAGTTCTTC
J: TRBJ2-7; V: TRBV19; size: -; D: -; CDR3: CASSIGSSSAYYEQYF; DNA: TGTGCCAGTAGTATTGGGTCGTCTAGCGCCTACTACGAGCAGTACTTC
J: TRBJ1-2; V: TRBV6-6; size: -; D: TRBD1; CDR3: CASSPTGDYGYTF; DNA: TGTGCCAGCAGTCCGACAGGGGACTATGGCTACACCTTC
J: TRBJ2-1; V: TRBV4-3; size: -; D: -; CDR3: CASSQVKRNEQFF; DNA: TGCGCCAGCAGCCAAGTAAAGAGGAATGAGCAGTTCTTC
J: TRBJ2-3; V: TRBV30; size: once; D: TRBD2; CDR3: CAWEKRLAGVVDTQYF; DNA: TGTGCCTGGGAGAAACGACTAGCGGGAGTGGTAGATACGCAGTATTTT
J: TRBJ1-1; V: TRBV6-6; size: -; D: -; CDR3: CASNTPAGSPNTEAFF; DNA: TGTGCCAGCAACACCCCCGCCGGGTCCCCGAACACTGAAGCTTTCTTT
J: TRBJ2-5; V: TRBV11-2; size: -; D: -; CDR3: CASSSLQETQYF; DNA: TGTGCCAGCAGCTCCCTCCAAGAGACCCAGTACTTC
J: TRBJ1-5; V: TRBV15; size: few; D: -; CDR3: CATRTSLGGDQPQHF; DNA: TGTGCCACCCGTACGTCGTTAGGGGGAGATCAGCCCCAGCATTTT
J: TRBJ1-2; V: TRBV19; size: once; D: TRBD1; CDR3: CASRPADRAYGYTF; DNA: TGTGCCAGTAGGCCTGCCGACAGGGCCTATGGCTACACCTTC
J: TRBJ2-7; V: TRBV7-2; size: -; D: TRBD2; CDR3: CASSGTSGPYEQYF; DNA: TGTGCCAGCAGTGGGACTAGCGGCCCCTACGAGCAGTACTTC
J: TRBJ2-7; V: TRBV5-1; size: -; D: TRBD2; CDR3: CASSGTSGYEQYF; DNA: TGCGCCAGCAGCGGAACTAGCGGATACGAGCAGTACTTC
J: TRBJ2-7; V: TRBV5-1; size: -; D: -; CDR3: CASRVGIDGVVSYEQYF; DNA: TGCGCCAGCAGGGTCGGGATTGACGGAGTTGTATCCTACGAGCAGTACTTC
J: TRBJ2-1; V: TRBV30; size: -; D: -; CDR3: CAWSVRGRGQALYNEQFF; DNA: TGTGCCTGGAGTGTACGTGGTCGTGGGCAGGCCTTATACAATGAGCAGTTCTTC
J: TRBJ2-1; V: TRBV7-8; size: -; D: -; CDR3: CASSLIGLQNEQFF; DNA: TGTGCCAGCAGCTTAATTGGGCTTCAGAATGAGCAGTTCTTC
J: TRBJ2-5; V: TRBV19; size: -; D: -; CDR3: CASRRGMRETQYF; DNA: TGTGCCAGTAGAAGGGGAATGAGGGAGACCCAGTACTTC
J: TRBJ2-5; V: TRBV30; size: -; D: -; CDR3: CAWSGARIETQYF; DNA: TGTGCCTGGAGTGGGGCCCGAATCGAGACCCAGTACTTC
J: TRBJ1-2; V: TRBV28; size: -; D: -; CDR3: CASSLLAGLSGYTF; DNA: TGTGCCAGCAGTTTATTGGCAGGGTTGAGTGGCTACACCTTC
J: TRBJ2-1; V: TRBV11-1; size: -; D: TRBD2; CDR3: CASSPPGLAGVGDEQFF; DNA: TGTGCCAGCAGCCCCCCGGGGCTAGCGGGAGTAGGCGATGAGCAGTTCTTC
J: TRBJ1-1; V: TRBV6-5; size: -; D: TRBD1; CDR3: CASSYALTGQDTEAFF; DNA: TGTGCCAGCAGTTACGCGTTGACAGGACAGGACACTGAAGCTTTCTTT
J: TRBJ2-4; V: TRBV5-1; size: once; D: TRBD2; CDR3: CASSYSSGRVNIQYF; DNA: TGCGCCAGCAGCTACTCTAGCGGGAGAGTGAACATTCAGTACTTC
J: TRBJ1-2; V: TRBV7-9; size: -; D: -; CDR3: CASSNPTGNYGYTF; DNA: TGTGCCAGCAGCAACCCGACGGGTAACTATGGCTACACCTTC
J: TRBJ2-7; V: TRBV30; size: -; D: -; CDR3: CAWSVQAGQPYEQYF; DNA: TGTGCCTGGAGTGTACAAGCGGGCCAGCCCTACGAGCAGTACTTC
J: TRBJ1-2; V: TRBV4-3; size: -; D: -; CDR3: CASSQYPRTVYGYTF; DNA: TGCGCCAGCAGCCAATATCCCCGGACAGTCTATGGCTACACCTTC
J: TRBJ1-2; V: TRBV5-1; size: -; D: -; CDR3: CASSFPGSGGYGYTF; DNA: TGCGCCAGCAGCTTTCCGGGGAGTGGAGGCTATGGCTACACCTTC
J: TRBJ1-2; V: TRBV29-1; size: -; D: -; CDR3: CSVDPPVYTF; DNA: TGCAGCGTTGATCCTCCGGTCTACACCTTC
J: TRBJ1-3; V: TRBV5-1; size: -; D: -; CDR3: CASSEDSLSGNTIYF; DNA: TGCGCCAGCAGCGAAGACAGCCTCTCTGGAAACACCATATATTTT
J: TRBJ2-1; V: TRBV11-3; size: -; D: TRBD1; CDR3: CASSLIRGIRGEQFF; DNA: TGTGCCAGCAGCTTAATCAGGGGGATTCGTGGTGAGCAGTTCTTC
J: TRBJ2-5; V: TRBV9; size: -; D: TRBD1; CDR3: CASSKMTGTVETQYF; DNA: TGTGCCAGCAGCAAAATGACAGGGACGGTCGAGACCCAGTACTTC
J: TRBJ1-4; V: TRBV6-5; size: -; D: TRBD1; CDR3: CASSWQGAGAAKLFF; DNA: TGTGCCAGCAGTTGGCAGGGGGCGGGGGCGGCAAAACTGTTTTTT
J: TRBJ2-1; V: TRBV7-2; size: once; D: -; CDR3: CASSLAPGYNEQFF; DNA: TGTGCCAGCAGCTTAGCGCCCGGGTACAATGAGCAGTTCTTC
J: TRBJ2-4; V: TRBV2; size: -; D: -; CDR3: CASSDLDTGKNIQYF; DNA: TGTGCCAGCAGCGACCTCGACACAGGGAAAAACATTCAGTACTTC
J: TRBJ1-1; V: TRBV29-1; size: -; D: -; CDR3: CSAALGGDTEAFF; DNA: TGCAGCGCTGCGCTGGGGGGGGACACTGAAGCTTTCTTT
J: TRBJ2-7; V: TRBV29-1; size: -; D: -; CDR3: CSVRQNTYEQYF; DNA: TGCAGCGTGAGGCAAAACACCTACGAGCAGTACTTC
J: TRBJ2-7; V: TRBV7-9; size: -; D: TRBD2; CDR3: CASSFLSGRASEQYF; DNA: TGTGCCAGCAGCTTCCTTAGCGGGAGGGCCTCCGAGCAGTACTTC
J: TRBJ2-1; V: TRBV5-4; size: -; D: TRBD2; CDR3: CASSWRTSGNEQFF; DNA: TGTGCCAGCAGCTGGAGGACTAGCGGCAATGAGCAGTTCTTC
J: TRBJ2-7; V: TRBV6-5; size: -; D: -; CDR3: CASSHGEGYEQYF; DNA: TGTGCCAGCAGCCACGGCGAGGGCTACGAGCAGTACTTC